One sample yielded the 5 T cell receptor beta chains listed below, sequenced in a study of blood T cell repertoires in COVID-19 (dated by TCRdb to the early 2020s). Libraries were made using the immunoSEQ multiplex PCR assay. TCRdb stores this immuneACCESS table with in-frame sequences only. Part of the clones is absent; in the studies checked, under half of the shortfall reflects unresolved V genes, and no reason is known for the rest. The sample yields around 220,000 clones; 85% to 90% were counted once. Together, the top ten hold approximately 4.8% of the sample. Material for sequencing was peripheral blood. The receptors here all came from a man between 45 and 60 years old with acute or convalescent COVID-19.

V usage is TRBV5-1 and J usage is TRBJ1-2; 9 nucleotides agree with TRBD1. The V gene's germline CDR1 is SGHRS and CDR2 YFSETQ. The CDR3 contains 16 residues. Trimming removed 4 bases from V and 7 bases from J; junction bases left unmatched: 14. CDR3 coding DNA: TGCGCCAGCAGCCCCTCCACTCGTACAGGGGGCCTTGGCTACACCTTC. Translated: CASSPSTRTGGLGYTF. The whole variable domain, remainder taken from reference TRBV5-1 and TRBJ1-2, is KAGVTQTPRYLIKTRGQQVTLSCSPISGHRSVSWYQQTPGQGLQFLFEYFSETQRNKGNFPGRFSGRQFSNSRSEMNVSTLELGDSALYLCASSPSTRTGGLGYTFGSGTRLTVV.

Here the CDR3 DNA reads TGTGCCAGCAGCCCGGGACAGGGTGAGAACACTGAAGCTTTCTTT. Protein: CASSPGQGENTEAFF. The rearrangement joins TRBV9 to TRBJ1-1; 9 bases align to TRBD1. The CDR3 has 15 residues. Germline V gives CDR1 SGDLS, CDR2 YYNGEE. J gave up 1 base and V 4 bases, and 5 bases lay outside the gene matches.

The chain carries TRBV7-9 and TRBJ1-2; D gene unclear. Between the trimmed V and J ends, which lost 7 bases and 4 bases, there was a span of 16 bases. In germline, CDR1 is SEHNR, CDR2 FQNEAQ (reference sequence). The CDR3 has 14 amino acids. CDR3 loop: CASTLREGPYGYTF. CDR3 nucleotide sequence: TGTGCCAGCACCCTGCGGGAAGGCCCCTATGGCTACACCTTC.

The rearrangement joins TRBV2 to TRBJ1-4; TRBD1 agrees at 7 bases. This CDR3 has 15 amino acids. V lost 4 bases and J lost 5; bases outside the gene matches: 7. CDR1 and CDR2 (germline): SNHLY, FYNNEI. Written as DNA, the CDR3 is TGTGCCAGCAGTGTAACACAGGGGTTAAATGAAAAACTGTTTTTT. Its protein product is CASSVTQGLNEKLFF.

The chain has TRBV20-1 and TRBJ2-7, with TRBD1 matching over 10 bases. Germline CDR1 reads DFQATT; CDR2 reads SNEGSKA (reference sequence). The CDR3 runs to 14 residues. Trimming removed 3 bases from V and 6 bases from J; junction bases left unmatched: 8. Here the CDR3 reads CSASDGTGVSEQYF. The DNA of the CDR3 is TGCAGTGCTAGTGACGGGACAGGGGTGTCCGAGCAGTACTTC.